The 18 T cell receptor beta chains below come from one sample, sequenced in a study of blood T cell repertoires in COVID-19. Assay: immunoSEQ multiplex PCR; the TCRdb copy retains only in-frame clones and omits some. The data contain approximately 200,000 clones, about 85% of them singletons. Sequenced input: peripheral blood. Source of these receptors: a man aged 40-55 years with acute or convalescent COVID-19.

About this clone: This specimen includes other DNA sequences encoding the same CDR3. The chain joins TRBV28 to TRBJ1-3, with 10 positions matching TRBD1. The CDR3 covers 14 residues. CDR1 MDHEN and CDR2 SYDVKM come from the germline V gene. The junction had 1 base not matched to a gene; V was cut back by 6 bases and J by 2 bases. CDR3 residues: CASRGTGAGNTIYF. In DNA form, the CDR3 reads TGTGCCAGCAGGGGGACAGGGGCTGGAAACACCATATATTTT.

V usage is TRBV5-4 and J usage is TRBJ1-3; D uncertain. The V gene's germline CDR1 is SGHNT and CDR2 YYREEE (reference sequence). The V end was cut by 0 bases, the J end by 5 bases, with 12 bases between. This CDR3 comprises 15 residues. CDR3 coding DNA: TGTGCCAGCAGCTTGGGACGGAGCCCTAGAAACACCATATATTTT. Translation: CASSLGRSPRNTIYF.

The rearrangement joins TRBV15 to TRBJ1-1; D not certain. Germline loops: CDR1 LNHNV, CDR2 YYDKDF (reference sequence). The CDR3 length is 12 residues. V lost 7 bases and J lost 5, with 11 bases in between. Here the CDR3 DNA reads TGTGCCACCAATAGCCGCGGAACTGAAGCTTTCTTT. It encodes CATNSRGTEAFF.

This clone showed up just once. The chain employs TRBV9 and TRBJ2-1; 10 positions agree with TRBD1. The CDR3 has 16 residues. CDR1 is SGDLS and CDR2 is YYNGEE in the germline V gene. Trimming took 3 bases from V and 7 from J; bases not matched to a gene: 10. This CDR3 reads CASSGSGTGVRNEQFF. CDR3 nucleotide sequence: TGTGCCAGCAGCGGATCCGGGACAGGGGTACGAAATGAGCAGTTCTTC.

This chain connects TRBV13 to TRBJ2-3; D remains ambiguous. Trimming pared 8 bases from V and 2 bases from J, leaving 11 bases between. This CDR3 is 13 amino acids long. The germline V gene has CDR1 PRHDT and CDR2 FYEKMQ (reference sequence). CDR3 residues: CASETYPTDTQYF. Here the CDR3 DNA reads TGTGCCAGCGAAACCTATCCCACAGATACGCAGTATTTT.

The chain is built from TRBV7-2 and TRBJ1-1; 7 positions agree with TRBD1. The CDR3 runs 15 residues. Germline V gene data show CDR1 as SGHTA and CDR2 as FQGNSA. V gave up 6 bases and J gave up 0 bases; unmatched junction bases: 7. CDR3 DNA: TGTGCCAGCAGACAAGGGGGCCGTCTGAACACTGAAGCTTTCTTT. Protein sequence: CASRQGGRLNTEAFF.

The CDR3 region has the DNA TGTGCCAGCGACTTTCAGACAGACACAGATACGCAGTATTTT. Translating it yields CASDFQTDTDTQYF. This chain connects TRBV6-5 to TRBJ2-3, with D maybe TRBD1 (5 bases). V was clipped by 8 bases and J by 2 bases, with 14 bases between them. Germline V CDR1 and CDR2: MNHEY, SVGAGI. The CDR3 extends over 14 amino acids.

This rearrangement joins TRBV6-6 to TRBJ1-5; D unresolved. The CDR3 extends over 13 amino acids. Trimming left V 6 bases short and J 9 bases short, with 15 bases between. Germline V gives CDR1 MNHNY, CDR2 SVGAGI (reference sequence). CDR3 amino acids: CASSLLGGGPQHF. The CDR3 DNA reads as TGTGCCAGCAGCCTTCTCGGCGGAGGGCCCCAGCATTTT.

The genes are TRBV19 and TRBJ1-5; TRBD1 might be the D (5 bases). The CDR3 loop spans 15 amino acids. Trimming shortened V by 10 bases and J by 5 bases, and 21 bases separated the two germline ends. CDR1 and CDR2 from the germline V gene are LNHDA and SQIVND (reference sequence). The CDR3 DNA is TGTGCCACCTCCGGGACCTTAGGGAGGGATCAGCCCCAGCATTTT. The encoded protein is CATSGTLGRDQPQHF.

This clone was counted a few times. The chain employs TRBV14 and TRBJ1-1; 7 bases align to TRBD1. CDR3 size: 11 residues. Germline lookup yields CDR1 SGHDN and CDR2 FVKESK. V lost 6 bases to trimming and J lost 11 bases; unmatched junction nucleotides: 6. The CDR3 sequence: CASRSRGEAFF. In DNA form, the CDR3 reads TGTGCCAGCAGATCCAGGGGGGAGGCTTTCTTT. Complete variable domain (other parts from reference TRBV14 and TRBJ1-1): EAGVTQFPSHSVIEKGQTVTLRCDPISGHDNLYWYRRVMGKEIKFLLHFVKESKQDESGMPNNRFLAERTGGTYSTLKVQPAELEDSGVYFCASRSRGEAFFGQGTRLTVV.

This chain connects TRBV6-5 to TRBJ1-1, with 8 bases lining up with TRBD1. Looked up from germline, CDR1 is MNHEY and CDR2 is SVGAGI. The CDR3 sequence is 15 residues long. The ends lost 6 bases at V and 0 bases at J; junction bases unmatched: 6. The CDR3 DNA sequence: TGTGCCAGCAGGTACAGGGGGGGCCTGAACACTGAAGCTTTCTTT. The encoded protein is CASRYRGGLNTEAFF.

The CDR3 spells CASSLVRGGNEQYF. The CDR3 nucleotides are TGTGCCAGCAGCTTGGTTCGGGGGGGTAACGAGCAGTACTTC. The genes are TRBV5-6 and TRBJ2-7; 8 bases align to TRBD2. The CDR3 is 14 residues long. CDR1 is SGHDT and CDR2 is YYEEEE in the germline V gene. V trimming: 0 bases; J trimming: 5 bases; junction bases outside the gene matches: 4.

The CDR3 DNA reads as TGTGCCAGCAGCCCCTCGGGCCGAGGGGGAGAGACCCAGTACTTC. This translates into CASSPSGRGGETQYF. V gene TRBV7-2 combines with J gene TRBJ2-5, with D possibly TRBD1 on 6 matching bases. The V gene's germline CDR1 is SGHTA and CDR2 FQGNSA. CDR3 length equals 15 residues. V was clipped by 5 bases and J by 4 bases, with 17 bases between them. Full variable domain (remainder filled in from reference TRBV7-2 and TRBJ2-5): GAGVSQSPSNKVTEKGKDVELRCDPISGHTALYWYRQSLGQGLEFLIYFQGNSAPDKSGLPSDRFSAERTGGSVSTLTIQRTQQEDSAVYLCASSPSGRGGETQYFGPGTRLLVL.

The count of this clone is one. V gene TRBV19 combines with J gene TRBJ1-1, with D tentatively TRBD1 (6 bases). V lost 4 bases to trimming and J lost 1 base, with 10 bases between them. In germline, CDR1 is LNHDA, CDR2 SQIVND (reference sequence). The CDR3 loop spans 14 amino acids. The CDR3 loop reads CASSTGVTNTEAFF. The CDR3 region has the DNA TGTGCCAGTAGTACAGGGGTAACGAACACTGAAGCTTTCTTT.

This chain links TRBV7-2 with TRBJ2-3; a weak D match, TRBD1 (5 bases). The CDR3 runs 16 residues. The ends were cut back, 1 base at V and 2 bases at J, with 13 bases in the middle. Germline CDR1 reads SGHTA; CDR2 reads FQGNSA. In DNA form, the CDR3 reads TGTGCCAGCAGCTTAGGGGGCAGGGCGGACACAGATACGCAGTATTTT. Residues: CASSLGGRADTDTQYF.

J is TRBJ2-7 and V is TRBV28; a weak D match, TRBD1 (5 bases). The ends were cut back, 2 bases at V and 1 base at J, with 9 bases in the middle. CDR1 MDHEN and CDR2 SYDVKM come from the germline V gene. CDR3 length equals 14 residues. Written as DNA, the CDR3 is TGTGCCAGCAGTTTACAGGGTGGGTCCTACGAGCAGTACTTC. Translated: CASSLQGGSYEQYF.

This chain connects TRBV10-3 to TRBJ1-2; tentative D call: TRBD1 (5 bases). The V end lost 6 bases, the J end lost 4 bases, and 9 bases lay between the germline ends. The CDR3 has 12 residues. Germline lookup yields CDR1 ENHRY and CDR2 SYGVKD. CDR3 loop: CAIRDSTYGYTF. CDR3 DNA sequence: TGTGCCATCAGAGACAGTACCTATGGCTACACCTTC.

J is TRBJ2-5 and V is TRBV19, with D possibly TRBD2 on 6 matching bases. CDR3 length: 15 amino acids. The V end lost 3 bases, the J end lost 3 bases, and 14 bases lay between the germline ends. CDR1 LNHDA and CDR2 SQIVND come from the germline V gene (reference sequence). CDR3 in amino acids: CASSIRAGLEETQYF. The CDR3 DNA is TGTGCCAGTAGTATCAGGGCGGGGCTTGAAGAGACCCAGTACTTC.